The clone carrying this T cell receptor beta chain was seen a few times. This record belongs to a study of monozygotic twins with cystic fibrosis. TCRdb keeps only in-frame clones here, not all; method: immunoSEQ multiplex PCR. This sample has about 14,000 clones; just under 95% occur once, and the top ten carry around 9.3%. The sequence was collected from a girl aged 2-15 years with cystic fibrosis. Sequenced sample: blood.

The CDR3 spells CASSYSARTSNQPQHF. The CDR3 DNA is TGTGCCAGCAGTTACTCGGCCCGGACCAGCAATCAGCCCCAGCATTTT. The chain couples TRBV6-6 to TRBJ1-5; D is ambiguous. V dropped 0 bases and J dropped 1 base, with 10 bases sitting between them. The CDR3 totals 16 residues. Germline values: CDR1 MNHNY, CDR2 SVGAGI (reference sequence).